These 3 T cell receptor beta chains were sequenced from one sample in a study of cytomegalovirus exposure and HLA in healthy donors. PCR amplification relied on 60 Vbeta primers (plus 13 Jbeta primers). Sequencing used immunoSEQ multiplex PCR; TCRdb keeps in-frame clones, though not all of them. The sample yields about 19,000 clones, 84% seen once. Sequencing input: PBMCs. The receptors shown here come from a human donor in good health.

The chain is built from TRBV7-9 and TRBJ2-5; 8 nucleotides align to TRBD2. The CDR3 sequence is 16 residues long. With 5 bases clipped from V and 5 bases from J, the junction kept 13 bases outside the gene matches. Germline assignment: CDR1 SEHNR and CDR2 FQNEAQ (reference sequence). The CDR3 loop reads CASSPAGGRPGETQYF. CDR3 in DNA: TGTGCCAGCAGCCCGGCGGGCGGGAGGCCAGGGGAGACCCAGTACTTC.

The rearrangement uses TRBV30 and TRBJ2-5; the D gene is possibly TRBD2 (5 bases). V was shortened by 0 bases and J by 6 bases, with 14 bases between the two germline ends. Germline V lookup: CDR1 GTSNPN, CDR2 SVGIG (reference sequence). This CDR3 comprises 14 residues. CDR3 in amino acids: CAWSVLGPGKTQYF. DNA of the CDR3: TGTGCCTGGAGTGTGCTGGGCCCGGGGAAGACCCAGTACTTC.

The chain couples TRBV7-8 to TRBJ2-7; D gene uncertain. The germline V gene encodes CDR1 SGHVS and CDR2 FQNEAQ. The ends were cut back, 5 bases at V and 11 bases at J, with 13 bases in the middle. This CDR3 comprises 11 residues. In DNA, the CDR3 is TGTGCCAGCAGCCGAGGTTATTATAAGTACTTC. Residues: CASSRGYYKYF.